These 27 T cell receptor beta chains originate from one sample sequenced in a study of CD8 T cells in Susac syndrome (dated by TCRdb to the late 2010s). Libraries came from the immunoSEQ multiplex PCR assay. RNA was extracted with the RNeasy kit and roughly 0.5 to 1 ug was reverse transcribed using random hexamers. The public reads were run again by TCRdb, first through fastp at Q25 and then through MiXCR, and only productive beta chains were kept. For every CDR3 protein sequence, its rows merge into one entry that carries the most common genes and DNA. This sample comprises 100,000 to 150,000 distinct CDR3 sequences, more than 90% of them detected only once. Roughly 0.12% of the sample belongs to the ten largest clones. Sequencing was carried out using CD4+ T cells from PBMCs. The source of these receptors is a human donor in good health.

The chain uses TRBV3-1 and TRBJ2-7; D is tentatively TRBD1 or TRBD2 (6 bases each). The germline V and J ends were trimmed by 2 bases and 0 bases, with 14 bases remaining between them. CDR3 length equals 16 residues. CDR1 is LGHDT and CDR2 is YNNKEL in the germline V gene (reference sequence). In nucleotides, the CDR3 is TGTGCCAGCAGCCAAACGGGGGCCCGACACTCCTACGAGCAGTACTTC. Its protein is CASSQTGARHSYEQYF.

The CDR3 is CASSQAGTGEAFF. CDR3 DNA: TGCGCCAGCAGCCAAGCCGGGACAGGTGAAGCTTTCTTT. This chain uses TRBV5-1 with TRBJ1-1; the match to TRBD1 covers 8 bases. CDR1 and CDR2 (germline): SGHRS, YFSETQ. The CDR3 consists of 13 residues. Trimming removed 4 bases from V and 7 bases from J; junction bases left unmatched: 6.

V gene TRBV29-1 combines with J gene TRBJ1-1; the D is unclear. V lost 4 bases and J lost 1, with 7 bases in between. The CDR3 runs to 12 residues. Germline CDR1 is SQVTM and CDR2 is ANQGSEA. The DNA for the CDR3 is TGCAGCGTTGGACCGTCGAACACTGAAGCTTTCTTT. Amino acids: CSVGPSNTEAFF.

In its sample, this clonotype was seen once. V gene TRBV20-1 combines with J gene TRBJ2-7; TRBD2 agrees at 9 bases. With 2 bases clipped from V and 3 bases from J, the junction kept 5 bases outside the gene matches. Per the germline V gene, CDR1 is DFQATT and CDR2 is SNEGSKA (reference sequence). The CDR3 covers 14 residues. CDR3 loop: CSARPGLALYEQYF. The CDR3 region has the DNA TGCAGTGCTAGACCGGGACTAGCTCTCTACGAGCAGTACTTC.

The chain couples TRBV2 to TRBJ1-5, with D unclear. The CDR3 sequence is 19 residues long. The germline V gene has CDR1 SNHLY and CDR2 FYNNEI. Trimming left V 0 bases short and J 0 bases short, with 18 bases between. The CDR3 DNA reads as TGTGCCAGCAGTGAAGCGCAAGGCCTAGGGCTCTATAGCAATCAGCCCCAGCATTTT. Amino acids: CASSEAQGLGLYSNQPQHF.

The chain uses TRBV5-1 and TRBJ2-3, with 7 bases matching TRBD1. Per the germline V gene, CDR1 is SGHRS and CDR2 is YFSETQ. This CDR3 is 14 amino acids long. The V gene end was trimmed by 4 bases and the J gene end by 2 bases; junction bases not matched to a gene: 4. Here the CDR3 reads CASSTGQVTDTQYF. For the CDR3, the DNA is TGCGCCAGCAGCACCGGACAGGTCACAGATACGCAGTATTTT.

This sequence joins TRBV11-1 and TRBJ1-1; 9 nucleotides match TRBD1. The CDR3 is 14 residues long. Germline CDR1 SGHAT, CDR2 FQDESV (reference sequence). The J segment lost 0 bases and the V segment lost 6 bases, leaving 2 bases of the junction unmatched. For the CDR3, the DNA is TGTGCCAGCAGGGACAGGGGACTGAACACTGAAGCTTTCTTT. Its protein product is CASRDRGLNTEAFF.

V and J are TRBV3-1 and TRBJ2-7; TRBD1 matches 8 bases. The V gene end was trimmed by 6 bases and the J gene end by 2 bases; junction bases not matched to a gene: 9. The germline V gene has CDR1 LGHDT and CDR2 YNNKEL (reference sequence). This CDR3 spans 15 amino acids. As DNA, the CDR3 is TGTGCCAGCAGTCGTCCCGGGACAGGAGCCTACGAGCAGTACTTC. Translation gives CASSRPGTGAYEQYF.

The CDR3 spells CASKLWTGGLKETQYF. The DNA for the CDR3 is TGTGCCAGCAAACTGTGGACAGGGGGCTTGAAGGAGACCCAGTACTTC. This chain joins TRBV5-4 and TRBJ2-5; 11 bases are shared with TRBD1. Per germline, CDR1 SGHNT and CDR2 YYREEE (reference sequence). J lost 5 bases, V lost 6 bases, and 12 bases had no gene match. The CDR3 spans 16 residues.

This clonotype was recorded only once. The chain is built from TRBV24-1 and TRBJ2-2; 7 nucleotides agree with TRBD1. Germline CDR1 KGHDR, CDR2 SFDVKD. This CDR3 contains 16 residues. Trimming at V came to 5 bases and at J to 4 bases, leaving 9 bases not matched to a gene. This CDR3 reads CATSVPGQARTGELFF. As DNA, the CDR3 is TGTGCCACCAGTGTACCCGGACAGGCGCGCACCGGGGAGCTGTTTTTT.

The J gene is TRBJ2-5, the V gene TRBV5-6, with 8 bases lining up with TRBD1. The V gene end was trimmed by 4 bases and the J gene end by 4 bases; junction bases not matched to a gene: 6. Germline lookup yields CDR1 SGHDT and CDR2 YYEEEE. There are 14 residues in the CDR3. The CDR3 DNA reads TGTGCCAGCAGCCAAGGGACAGGCCGAGAGACCCAGTACTTC. It encodes CASSQGTGRETQYF.

This clonotype is a singleton in its sample. The V and J genes are TRBV2 and TRBJ2-7; 9 bases match TRBD1. This CDR3 is 14 amino acids long. After removal of 5 bases from V and 6 bases from J, the junction contained 8 bases not matched to a gene. Germline values: CDR1 SNHLY, CDR2 FYNNEI. CDR3 nucleotides: TGTGCCAGCAGTACACAGGGGGCGGCGGGCGAGCAGTACTTC. This sequence encodes CASSTQGAAGEQYF.

J is TRBJ2-1 and V is TRBV28, with D possibly being TRBD1 (6 bases). CDR3 length equals 15 residues. Germline V gene sequence: CDR1 MDHEN, CDR2 SYDVKM. Trimming removed 3 bases at V and 4 bases at J, with 13 bases between. The CDR3 sequence is CASSFVQGQYNEQFF. The CDR3 region has the DNA TGTGCCAGCAGTTTCGTACAGGGTCAATACAATGAGCAGTTCTTC.

J is TRBJ1-5 and V is TRBV30, with D uncertain. Germline lookup yields CDR1 GTSNPN and CDR2 SVGIG (reference sequence). CDR3 length equals 13 residues. Trimming cost V 2 bases and J 2 bases, with 7 bases left between them. CDR3 amino acids: CAWSTAGNQPQHF. Here the CDR3 DNA reads TGTGCCTGGAGTACGGCGGGCAATCAGCCCCAGCATTTT.

This chain links TRBV7-2 with TRBJ2-7; D is unresolved. The CDR3 is 15 residues long. CDR1 and CDR2 (germline): SGHTA, FQGNSA. Trimming shortened V by 0 bases and J by 3 bases, and 12 bases separated the two germline ends. The CDR3, as DNA: TGTGCCAGCAGCTTAGCGAGACTTTCCAACTACGAGCAGTACTTC. This gives the protein CASSLARLSNYEQYF. Full variable domain (missing parts from reference TRBV7-2 and TRBJ2-7): GAGVSQSPSNKVTEKGKDVELRCDPISGHTALYWYRQSLGQGLEFLIYFQGNSAPDKSGLPSDRFSAERTGGSVSTLTIQRTQQEDSAVYLCASSLARLSNYEQYFGPGTRLTVT.

The genes are TRBV18 and TRBJ2-7; D is undetermined. The CDR3 is 12 residues long. In germline, CDR1 is KGHSH, CDR2 LQKENI. Trimming took 2 bases from V and 7 from J, leaving 9 bases between them. The CDR3 reads CASSPNQGEQYF. CDR3 coding DNA: TGTGCCAGCTCACCAAACCAAGGGGAGCAGTACTTC.

The chain has TRBV2 and TRBJ1-5, with no clear D. This CDR3 is built from 14 residues. The germline CDR1 and CDR2 sequences are SNHLY and FYNNEI. V was trimmed by 6 bases and J by 6 bases, leaving 15 bases between them. In DNA, the CDR3 is TGTGCCAGCAGGGGGTTAAAGGCAGGTCAGCCCCAGCATTTT. It translates to CASRGLKAGQPQHF.

The chain uses TRBV19 and TRBJ1-1; 8 nucleotides match TRBD1. Germline V gives CDR1 LNHDA, CDR2 SQIVND (reference sequence). The CDR3 spans 13 residues. V gave up 5 bases and J gave up 6 bases; unmatched junction bases: 5. The CDR3 DNA reads as TGTGCCAGTAGTCGATCGGACAGGGCTGAAGCTTTCTTT. Translating gives CASSRSDRAEAFF. Variable domain in full (rest from reference TRBV19 and TRBJ1-1): DGGITQSPKYLFRKEGQNVTLSCEQNLNHDAMYWYRQDPGQGLRLIYYSQIVNDFQKGDIAEGYSVSREKKESFPLTVTSAQKNPTAFYLCASSRSDRAEAFFGQGTRLTVV.

The chain is built from TRBV5-1 and TRBJ2-7, with TRBD2 matching over 12 bases. V dropped 5 bases and J dropped 2; count of bases not matched to a gene: 8. The CDR3 extends over 16 amino acids. CDR1 is SGHRS, CDR2 YFSETQ, per germline. The CDR3 sequence is CASSAGRLAGAYEQYF. The CDR3 DNA is TGCGCCAGCAGTGCGGGGCGACTAGCGGGAGCCTACGAGCAGTACTTC.

V is TRBV4-1 and J is TRBJ2-3; 7 positions match TRBD2. CDR1 is MGHRA and CDR2 is YSYEKL in the germline V gene. There are 15 residues in the CDR3. V lost 1 base to trimming and J lost 4 bases; unmatched junction nucleotides: 5. The CDR3 sequence is CASSQVVLAADTQYF. The CDR3 DNA sequence: TGCGCCAGCAGCCAAGTCGTCCTAGCGGCAGATACGCAGTATTTT.

The genes are TRBV4-2 and TRBJ2-7, with TRBD2 identical over 14 bases. There are 16 residues in the CDR3. Trimming took 0 bases from V and 5 from J; bases not matched to a gene: 3. Germline CDR1 reads LGHNA; CDR2 reads YNFKEQ. CDR3 in amino acids: CASSQEGTSGRNEQYF. The CDR3 nucleotides are TGTGCCAGCAGCCAAGAGGGGACTAGCGGGAGAAACGAGCAGTACTTC.

The chain employs TRBV19 and TRBJ1-3; no clear D gene. V was pared by 3 bases and J by 7 bases, with 10 bases between. The CDR3 spans 13 residues. Per the germline V gene, CDR1 is LNHDA and CDR2 is SQIVND (reference sequence). The CDR3 bases are TGTGCCAGTAGTATTCGCCGAGGGAACACCATATATTTT. Residues: CASSIRRGNTIYF.

The table lists this clonotype with a count of one. The chain couples TRBV3-1 to TRBJ2-5; 8 positions match TRBD1. This CDR3 comprises 18 residues. Trimming cost V 5 bases and J 5 bases; bases outside gene matches: 19. Germline V gene data show CDR1 as LGHDT and CDR2 as YNNKEL (reference sequence). The CDR3 DNA sequence: TGTGCCAGCAGCTCTAAACCCGGGACAGGATTGATGACGGAGACCCAGTACTTC. This codes for CASSSKPGTGLMTETQYF.

This sequence joins TRBV19 and TRBJ2-7; D call uncertain. In germline, CDR1 is LNHDA, CDR2 SQIVND (reference sequence). This CDR3 is 14 amino acids long. The V and J ends lost 5 bases and 0 bases respectively, with 11 bases between them. The CDR3 sequence is CASSVGLSSYEQYF. CDR3 nucleotide sequence: TGTGCCAGTAGTGTGGGCCTTAGCTCCTACGAGCAGTACTTC.

V is TRBV5-1 and J is TRBJ2-1, with D uncertain. Germline V gene sequence: CDR1 SGHRS, CDR2 YFSETQ. V was clipped by 3 bases and J by 3 bases, with 13 bases between them. This CDR3 spans 15 amino acids. In DNA form, the CDR3 reads TGCGCCAGCAGCTCGGACGGCCTGGACTACAATGAGCAGTTCTTC. This gives the protein CASSSDGLDYNEQFF.

The chain employs TRBV20-1 and TRBJ2-7; D perhaps matches TRBD1 (5 bases). The CDR3 has 15 residues. Germline values: CDR1 DFQATT, CDR2 SNEGSKA (reference sequence). V gave up 3 bases and J gave up 6 bases, with 21 bases separating them. The CDR3 spells CSASTSGPVGAEQYF. Written as DNA, the CDR3 is TGCAGTGCTAGTACCTCGGGCCCAGTTGGGGCCGAGCAGTACTTC.

This clonotype showed up just once. The V gene is TRBV15, the J gene TRBJ2-5; 10 bases map to TRBD1. Germline V gene data show CDR1 as LNHNV and CDR2 as YYDKDF (reference sequence). J gave up 5 bases and V 0 bases, and 3 bases lay outside the gene matches. This CDR3 spans 15 amino acids. The CDR3 sequence: CATSRDRTGGETQYF. CDR3 coding DNA: TGTGCCACCAGCAGAGATAGGACAGGGGGTGAGACCCAGTACTTC.